This TCR beta chain was sequenced during a study of T cell repertoires in cytomegalovirus infection. Notes on the study in general: HLA-C-restricted CMV clonotypes gave the most frequent clonotype in two of eight donors.

TCRdb itself ran the reads through MiXCR, one entry per CDR3 protein. The sample lists 45,000 to 65,000 distinct CDR3 sequences, 15% to 20% seen once, with around three quarters in the top ten. This CDR3 spans 16 amino acids. Losses at the gene ends were 2 bases for V and 2 bases for J; bases not matched to a gene: 6. CDR1 is SGHTA and CDR2 is FQGTGA in the germline V gene. This clonotype was counted a few times. Its antigen is undetermined. The V gene is TRBV7-3, the J gene TRBJ2-5, with TRBD2 matching over 9 bases. This material consisted of CD8+ T cells from cultured PBMCs, taken from culture after CMV antigen stimulation. The source of this sequence is a human donor in good health (CMV status not recorded). Some clones in this sample may be carry-over from other donors' samples. CDR3 bases: TGTGCCAGCAGCTTATGGGGTAGCGGGGGACAAGAGACCCAGTACTTC. The encoded protein is CASSLWGSGGQETQYF.